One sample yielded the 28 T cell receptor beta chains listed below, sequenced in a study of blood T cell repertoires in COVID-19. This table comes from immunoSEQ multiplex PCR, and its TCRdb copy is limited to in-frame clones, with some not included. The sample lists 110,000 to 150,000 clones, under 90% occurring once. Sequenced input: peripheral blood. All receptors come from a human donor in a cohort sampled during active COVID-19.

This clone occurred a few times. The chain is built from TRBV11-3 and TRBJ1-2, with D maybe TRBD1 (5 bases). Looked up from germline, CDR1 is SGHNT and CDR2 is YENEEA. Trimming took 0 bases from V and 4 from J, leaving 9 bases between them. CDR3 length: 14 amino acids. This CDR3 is CASSLDQGSYGYTF. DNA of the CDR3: TGTGCCAGCAGCTTAGACCAGGGAAGCTATGGCTACACCTTC.

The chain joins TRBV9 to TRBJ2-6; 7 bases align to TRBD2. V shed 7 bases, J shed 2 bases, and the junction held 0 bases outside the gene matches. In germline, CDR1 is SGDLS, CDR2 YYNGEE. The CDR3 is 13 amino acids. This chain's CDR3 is CASRGAGANVLTF. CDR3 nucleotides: TGTGCCAGCCGGGGGGCTGGGGCCAACGTCCTGACTTTC. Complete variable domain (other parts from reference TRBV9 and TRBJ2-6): DSGVTQTPKHLITATGQRVTLRCSPRSGDLSVYWYQQSLDQGLQFLIQYYNGEERAKGNILERFSAQQFPDLHSELNLSSLELGDSALYFCASRGAGANVLTFGAGSRLTVL.

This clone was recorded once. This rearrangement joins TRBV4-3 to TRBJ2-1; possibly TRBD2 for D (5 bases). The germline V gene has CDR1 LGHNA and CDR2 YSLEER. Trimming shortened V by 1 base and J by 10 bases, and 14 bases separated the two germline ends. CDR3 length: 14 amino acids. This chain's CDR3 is CASSQGLGLPEQFF. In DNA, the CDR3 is TGCGCCAGCAGCCAAGGATTAGGACTTCCAGAGCAGTTCTTC.

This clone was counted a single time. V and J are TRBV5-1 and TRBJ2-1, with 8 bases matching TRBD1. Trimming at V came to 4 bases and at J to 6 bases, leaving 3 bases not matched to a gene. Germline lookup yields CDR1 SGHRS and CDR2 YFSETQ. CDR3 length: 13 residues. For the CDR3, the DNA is TGCGCCAGCAGCACCGACAGGGGCAATGAGCAGTTCTTC. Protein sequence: CASSTDRGNEQFF.

The CDR3 region is CASSSSTGEGYTF. In DNA form, the CDR3 reads TGTGCCAGCAGTTCCTCGACAGGTGAAGGCTACACCTTC. The J gene is TRBJ1-2, the V gene TRBV12-3 or TRBV12-4, with a weak D call TRBD1 (6 bases). CDR3 size: 13 residues. The V gene lost 4 bases and the J gene lost 8 bases, with 14 bases spanning the gap.

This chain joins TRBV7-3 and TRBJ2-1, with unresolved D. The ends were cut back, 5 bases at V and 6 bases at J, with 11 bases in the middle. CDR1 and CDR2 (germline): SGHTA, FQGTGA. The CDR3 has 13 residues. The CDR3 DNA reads TGTGCCAGCAGCACTCTAAACGGCAATGAGCAGTTCTTC. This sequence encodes CASSTLNGNEQFF.

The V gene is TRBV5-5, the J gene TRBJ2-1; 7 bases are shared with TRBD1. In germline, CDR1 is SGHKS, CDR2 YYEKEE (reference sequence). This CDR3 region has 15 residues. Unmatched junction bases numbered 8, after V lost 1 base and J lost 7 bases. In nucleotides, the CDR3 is TGTGCCAGCAGCTTGCGGACAGGATGGTTGAATGAGCAGTTCTTC. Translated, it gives CASSLRTGWLNEQFF.

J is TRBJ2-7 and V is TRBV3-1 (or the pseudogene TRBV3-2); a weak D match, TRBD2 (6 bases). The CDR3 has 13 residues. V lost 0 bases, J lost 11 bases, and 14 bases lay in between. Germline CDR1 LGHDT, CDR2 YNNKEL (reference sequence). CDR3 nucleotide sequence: TGTGCCAGCAGCCAAGAGGCCCCGTTAGCGGAGTACTTC. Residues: CASSQEAPLAEYF.

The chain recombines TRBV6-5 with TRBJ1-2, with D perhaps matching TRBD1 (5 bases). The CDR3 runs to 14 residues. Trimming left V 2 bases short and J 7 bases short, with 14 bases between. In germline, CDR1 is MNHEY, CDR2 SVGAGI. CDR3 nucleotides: TGTGCCAGCAGTTACCGGGGGGGGATGGGTGGCTACACCTTC. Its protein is CASSYRGGMGGYTF.

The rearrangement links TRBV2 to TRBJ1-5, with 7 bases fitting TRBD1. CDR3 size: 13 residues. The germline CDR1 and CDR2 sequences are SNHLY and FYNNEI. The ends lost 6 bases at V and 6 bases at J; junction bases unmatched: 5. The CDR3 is CASRGQKGQPQHF. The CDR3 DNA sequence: TGTGCCAGCAGGGGACAGAAGGGTCAGCCCCAGCATTTT.

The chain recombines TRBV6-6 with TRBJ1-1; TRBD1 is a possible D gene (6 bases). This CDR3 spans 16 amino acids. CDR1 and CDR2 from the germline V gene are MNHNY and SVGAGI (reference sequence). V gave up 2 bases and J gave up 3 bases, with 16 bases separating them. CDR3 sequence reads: CASSYQGSLKDTEAFF. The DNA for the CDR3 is TGTGCCAGCAGTTACCAGGGGAGTTTAAAGGACACTGAAGCTTTCTTT.

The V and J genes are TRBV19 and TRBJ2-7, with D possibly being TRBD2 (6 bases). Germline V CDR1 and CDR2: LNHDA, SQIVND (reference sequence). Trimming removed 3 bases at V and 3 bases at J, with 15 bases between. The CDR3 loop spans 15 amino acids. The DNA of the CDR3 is TGTGCCAGTAGTATCGCCTCCGGGACTTACTACGAGCAGTACTTC. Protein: CASSIASGTYYEQYF.

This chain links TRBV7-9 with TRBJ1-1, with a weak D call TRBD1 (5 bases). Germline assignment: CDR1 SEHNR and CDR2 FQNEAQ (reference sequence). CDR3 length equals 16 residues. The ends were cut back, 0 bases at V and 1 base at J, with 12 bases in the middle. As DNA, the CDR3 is TGTGCCAGCAGCTTAGCTAGCAGGGAGGGGAACACTGAAGCTTTCTTT. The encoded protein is CASSLASREGNTEAFF.

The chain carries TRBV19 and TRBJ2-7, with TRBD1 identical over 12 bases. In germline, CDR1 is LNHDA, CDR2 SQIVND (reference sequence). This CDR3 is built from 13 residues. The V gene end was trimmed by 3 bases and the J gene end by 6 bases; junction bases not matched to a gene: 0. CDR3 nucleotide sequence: TGTGCCAGTAGTATGGGACAGGGGGCCGAGCAGTACGTC. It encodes CASSMGQGAEQYV.

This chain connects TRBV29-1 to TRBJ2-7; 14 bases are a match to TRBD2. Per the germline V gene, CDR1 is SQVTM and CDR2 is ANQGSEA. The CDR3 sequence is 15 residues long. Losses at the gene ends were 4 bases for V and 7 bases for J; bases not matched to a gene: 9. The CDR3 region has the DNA TGCAGCGTTGGGACCGGGACTAGCGGGAGTAATGAGCAGTACGTC. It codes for CSVGTGTSGSNEQYV.

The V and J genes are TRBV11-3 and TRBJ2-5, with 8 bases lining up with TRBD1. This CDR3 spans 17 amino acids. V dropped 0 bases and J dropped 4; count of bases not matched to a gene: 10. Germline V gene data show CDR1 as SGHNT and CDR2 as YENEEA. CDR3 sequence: CASSLDGTGGSGETQYF. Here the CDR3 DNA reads TGTGCCAGCAGCTTAGATGGGACAGGTGGGTCGGGAGAGACCCAGTACTTC.

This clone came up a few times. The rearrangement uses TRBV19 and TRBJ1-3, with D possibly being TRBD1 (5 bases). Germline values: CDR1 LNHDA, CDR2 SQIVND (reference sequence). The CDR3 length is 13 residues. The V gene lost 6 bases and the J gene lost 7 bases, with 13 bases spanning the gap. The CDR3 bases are TGTGCCAGTAGCACCACAGGTGTGAACACCATATATTTT. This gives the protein CASSTTGVNTIYF. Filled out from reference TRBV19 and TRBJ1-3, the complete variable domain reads DGGITQSPKYLFRKEGQNVTLSCEQNLNHDAMYWYRQDPGQGLRLIYYSQIVNDFQKGDIAEGYSVSREKKESFPLTVTSAQKNPTAFYLCASSTTGVNTIYFGEGSWLTVV.

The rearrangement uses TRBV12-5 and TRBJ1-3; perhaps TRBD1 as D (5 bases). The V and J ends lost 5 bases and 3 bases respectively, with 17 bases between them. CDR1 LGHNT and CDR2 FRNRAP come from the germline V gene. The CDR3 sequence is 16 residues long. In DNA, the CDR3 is TGTGCTAGTGGTCCCCCCGGGACTGGTCTTGGAAACACCATATATTTT. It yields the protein CASGPPGTGLGNTIYF.

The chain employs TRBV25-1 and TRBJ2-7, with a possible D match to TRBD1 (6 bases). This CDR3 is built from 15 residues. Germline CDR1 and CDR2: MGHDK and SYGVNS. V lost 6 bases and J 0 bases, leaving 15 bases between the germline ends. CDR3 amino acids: CASRAPTGLSYEQYF. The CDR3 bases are TGTGCCAGCAGAGCTCCGACAGGCCTCTCCTACGAGCAGTACTTC.

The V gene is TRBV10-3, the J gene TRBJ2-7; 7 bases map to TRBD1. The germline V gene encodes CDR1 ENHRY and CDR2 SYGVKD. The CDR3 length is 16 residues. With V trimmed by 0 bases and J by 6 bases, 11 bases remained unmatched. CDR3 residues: CAISESKVQGTLEQYV. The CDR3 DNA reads TGTGCCATCAGTGAGTCGAAGGTACAGGGGACCCTCGAGCAGTACGTC.

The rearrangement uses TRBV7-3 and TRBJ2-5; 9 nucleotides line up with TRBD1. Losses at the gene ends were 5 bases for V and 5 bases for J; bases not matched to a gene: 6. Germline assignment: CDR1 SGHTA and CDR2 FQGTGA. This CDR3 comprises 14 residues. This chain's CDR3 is CASSPMGTGETQYF. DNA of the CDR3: TGTGCCAGCAGCCCCATGGGGACAGGGGAGACCCAGTACTTC.

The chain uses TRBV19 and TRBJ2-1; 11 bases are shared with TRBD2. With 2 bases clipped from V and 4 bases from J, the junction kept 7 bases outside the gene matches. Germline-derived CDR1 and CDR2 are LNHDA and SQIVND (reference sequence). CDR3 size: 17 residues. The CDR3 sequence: CASSILPTSGAYNEQFF. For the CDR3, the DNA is TGTGCCAGTAGTATATTACCGACTAGCGGGGCTTACAATGAGCAGTTCTTC.

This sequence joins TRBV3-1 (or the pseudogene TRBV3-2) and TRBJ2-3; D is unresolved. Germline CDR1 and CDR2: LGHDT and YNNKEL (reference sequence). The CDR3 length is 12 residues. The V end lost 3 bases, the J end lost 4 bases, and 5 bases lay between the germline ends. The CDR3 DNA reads TGTGCCAGCAGCCAGTCGGCAGATACGCAGTATTTT. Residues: CASSQSADTQYF.

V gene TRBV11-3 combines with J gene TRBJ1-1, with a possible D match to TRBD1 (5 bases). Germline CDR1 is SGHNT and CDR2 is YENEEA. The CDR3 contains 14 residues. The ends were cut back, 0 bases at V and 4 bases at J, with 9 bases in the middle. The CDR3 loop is CASSLEYGATEAFF. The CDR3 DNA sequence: TGTGCCAGCAGCTTAGAATATGGGGCCACTGAAGCTTTCTTT.

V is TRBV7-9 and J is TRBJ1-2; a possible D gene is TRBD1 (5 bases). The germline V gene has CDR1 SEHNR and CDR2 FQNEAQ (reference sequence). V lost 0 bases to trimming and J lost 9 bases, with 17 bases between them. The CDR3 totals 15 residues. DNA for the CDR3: TGTGCCAGCAGCTTAGCGGGGACTCAACTAAATAGCTACACCTTC. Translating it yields CASSLAGTQLNSYTF.

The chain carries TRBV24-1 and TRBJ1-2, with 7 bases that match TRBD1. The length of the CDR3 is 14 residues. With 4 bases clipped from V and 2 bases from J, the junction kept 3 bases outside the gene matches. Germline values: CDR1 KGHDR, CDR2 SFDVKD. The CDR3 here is CATSDPGQNYGYTF. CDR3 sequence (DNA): TGTGCCACCAGTGACCCGGGACAGAACTATGGCTACACCTTC.

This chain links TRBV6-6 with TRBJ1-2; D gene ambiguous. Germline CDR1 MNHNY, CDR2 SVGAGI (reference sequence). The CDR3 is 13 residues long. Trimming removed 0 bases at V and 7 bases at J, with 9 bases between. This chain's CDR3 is CASSYSQESGYTF. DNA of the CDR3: TGTGCCAGCAGTTACTCGCAAGAGAGTGGCTACACCTTC.

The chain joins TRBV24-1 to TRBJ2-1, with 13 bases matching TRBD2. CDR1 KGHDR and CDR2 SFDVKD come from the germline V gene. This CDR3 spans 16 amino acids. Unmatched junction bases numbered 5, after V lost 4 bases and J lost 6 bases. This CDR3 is CATSDTSGGGPNEQFF. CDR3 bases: TGTGCCACCAGTGACACTAGCGGGGGGGGCCCCAATGAGCAGTTCTTC.